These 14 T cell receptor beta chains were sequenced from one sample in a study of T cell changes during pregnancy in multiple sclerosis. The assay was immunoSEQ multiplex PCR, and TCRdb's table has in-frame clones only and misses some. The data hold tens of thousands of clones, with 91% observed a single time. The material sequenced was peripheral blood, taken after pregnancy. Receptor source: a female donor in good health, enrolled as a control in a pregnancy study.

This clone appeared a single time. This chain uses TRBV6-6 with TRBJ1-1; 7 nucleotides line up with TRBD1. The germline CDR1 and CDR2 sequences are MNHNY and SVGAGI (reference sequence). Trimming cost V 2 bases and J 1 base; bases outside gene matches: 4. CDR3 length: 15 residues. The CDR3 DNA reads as TGTGCCAGCAGTTACCGACAGGGCACGAACACTGAAGCTTTCTTT. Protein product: CASSYRQGTNTEAFF.

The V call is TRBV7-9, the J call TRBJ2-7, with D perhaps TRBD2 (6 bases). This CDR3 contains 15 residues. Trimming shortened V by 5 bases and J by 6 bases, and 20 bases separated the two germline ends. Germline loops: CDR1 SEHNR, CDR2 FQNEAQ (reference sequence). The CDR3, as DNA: TGTGCCAGCAGCCTTGGGGGAGGCCCATTTAGCGAGCAGTACTTC. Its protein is CASSLGGGPFSEQYF.

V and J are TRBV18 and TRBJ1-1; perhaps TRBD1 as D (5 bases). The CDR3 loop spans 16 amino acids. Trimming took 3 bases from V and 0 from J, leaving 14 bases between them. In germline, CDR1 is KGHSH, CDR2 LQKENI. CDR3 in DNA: TGTGCCAGCTCACCTCTCGGTGGACAAATGAACACTGAAGCTTTCTTT. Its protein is CASSPLGGQMNTEAFF.

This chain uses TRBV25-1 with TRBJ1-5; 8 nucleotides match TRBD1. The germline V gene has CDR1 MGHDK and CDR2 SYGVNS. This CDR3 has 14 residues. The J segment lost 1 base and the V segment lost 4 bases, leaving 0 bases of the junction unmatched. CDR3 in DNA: TGTGCCAGCAGTGGGACAGGGAGCAATCAGCCCCAGCATTTT. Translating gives CASSGTGSNQPQHF.

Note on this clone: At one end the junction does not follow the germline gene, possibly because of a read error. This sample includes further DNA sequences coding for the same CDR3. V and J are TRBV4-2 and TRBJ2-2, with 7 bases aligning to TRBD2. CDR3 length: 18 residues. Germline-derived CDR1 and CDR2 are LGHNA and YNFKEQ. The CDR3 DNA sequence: TGTGCCAGCAGCCGCCAGACTAGCAGAGCCCTGAACACCGGGGAACTGTTTTTT. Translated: CASSRQTSRALNTGELFF.

The CDR3 reads CASSGTGSQETQYF. CDR3 nucleotide sequence: TGTGCCAGCAGCGGTACAGGGAGTCAAGAGACCCAGTACTTC. The rearrangement joins TRBV5-6 to TRBJ2-5; a weak D match, TRBD1 (6 bases). This CDR3 has 14 residues. Germline assignment: CDR1 SGHDT and CDR2 YYEEEE. V was pared by 4 bases and J by 2 bases, with 12 bases between.

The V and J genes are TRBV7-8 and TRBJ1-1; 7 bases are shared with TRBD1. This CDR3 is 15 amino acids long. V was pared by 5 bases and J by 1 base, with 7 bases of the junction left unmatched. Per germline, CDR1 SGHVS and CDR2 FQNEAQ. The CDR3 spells CASSATTGPNTEAFF. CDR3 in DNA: TGTGCCAGCAGCGCAACGACAGGGCCGAACACTGAAGCTTTCTTT.

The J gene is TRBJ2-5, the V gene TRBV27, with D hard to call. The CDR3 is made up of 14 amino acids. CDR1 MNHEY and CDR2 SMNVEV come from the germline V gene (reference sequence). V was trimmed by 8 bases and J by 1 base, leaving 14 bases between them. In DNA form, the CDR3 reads TGTGCCAGCTCCCGCGGCCGCCCCCAAGAGACCCAGTACTTC. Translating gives CASSRGRPQETQYF.

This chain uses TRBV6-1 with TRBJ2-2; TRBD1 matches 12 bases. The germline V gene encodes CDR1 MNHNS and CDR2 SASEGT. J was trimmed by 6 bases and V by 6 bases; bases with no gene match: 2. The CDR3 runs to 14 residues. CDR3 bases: TGTGCCAGCAGGGGACAGGGGGCGGCCGGGGAGCTGTTTTTT. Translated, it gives CASRGQGAAGELFF.

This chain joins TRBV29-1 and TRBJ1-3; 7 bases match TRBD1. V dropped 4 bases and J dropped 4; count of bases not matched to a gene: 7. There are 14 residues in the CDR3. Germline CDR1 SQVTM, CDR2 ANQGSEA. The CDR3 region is CSVGMTGTGNTIYF. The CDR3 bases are TGCAGCGTTGGCATGACAGGGACCGGAAACACCATATATTTT.

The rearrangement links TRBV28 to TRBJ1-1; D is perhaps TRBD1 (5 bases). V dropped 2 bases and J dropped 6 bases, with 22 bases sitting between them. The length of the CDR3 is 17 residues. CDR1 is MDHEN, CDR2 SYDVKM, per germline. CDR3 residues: CASSLGTDTPRGAEAFF. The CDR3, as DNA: TGTGCCAGCAGTTTAGGGACGGACACCCCGCGGGGCGCTGAAGCTTTCTTT. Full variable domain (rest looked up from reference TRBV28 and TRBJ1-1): DVKVTQSSRYLVKRTGEKVFLECVQDMDHENMFWYRQDPGLGLRLIYFSYDVKMKEKGDIPEGYSVSREKKERFSLILESASTNQTSMYLCASSLGTDTPRGAEAFFGQGTRLTVV.

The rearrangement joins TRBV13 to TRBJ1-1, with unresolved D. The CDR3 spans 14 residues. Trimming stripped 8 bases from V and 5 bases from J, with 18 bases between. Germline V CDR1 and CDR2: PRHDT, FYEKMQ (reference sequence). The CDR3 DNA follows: TGTGCCAGCTCCCCCGGGAGCGCAGAGACTGAAGCTTTCTTT. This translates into CASSPGSAETEAFF.

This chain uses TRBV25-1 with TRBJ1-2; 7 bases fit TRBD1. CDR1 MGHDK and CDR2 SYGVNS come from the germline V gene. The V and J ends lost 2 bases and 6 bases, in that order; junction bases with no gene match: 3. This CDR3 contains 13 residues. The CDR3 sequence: CASSEDRVHGYTF. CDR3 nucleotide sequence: TGTGCCAGCAGTGAAGACAGGGTCCATGGCTACACCTTC.

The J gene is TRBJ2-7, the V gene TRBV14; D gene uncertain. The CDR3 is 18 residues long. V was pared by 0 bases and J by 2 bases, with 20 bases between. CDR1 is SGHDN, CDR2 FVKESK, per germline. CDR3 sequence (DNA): TGTGCCAGCAGCCAAGATAAATTCGACCTCCCCCTAGCCTACGAGCAGTACTTC. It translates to CASSQDKFDLPLAYEQYF.